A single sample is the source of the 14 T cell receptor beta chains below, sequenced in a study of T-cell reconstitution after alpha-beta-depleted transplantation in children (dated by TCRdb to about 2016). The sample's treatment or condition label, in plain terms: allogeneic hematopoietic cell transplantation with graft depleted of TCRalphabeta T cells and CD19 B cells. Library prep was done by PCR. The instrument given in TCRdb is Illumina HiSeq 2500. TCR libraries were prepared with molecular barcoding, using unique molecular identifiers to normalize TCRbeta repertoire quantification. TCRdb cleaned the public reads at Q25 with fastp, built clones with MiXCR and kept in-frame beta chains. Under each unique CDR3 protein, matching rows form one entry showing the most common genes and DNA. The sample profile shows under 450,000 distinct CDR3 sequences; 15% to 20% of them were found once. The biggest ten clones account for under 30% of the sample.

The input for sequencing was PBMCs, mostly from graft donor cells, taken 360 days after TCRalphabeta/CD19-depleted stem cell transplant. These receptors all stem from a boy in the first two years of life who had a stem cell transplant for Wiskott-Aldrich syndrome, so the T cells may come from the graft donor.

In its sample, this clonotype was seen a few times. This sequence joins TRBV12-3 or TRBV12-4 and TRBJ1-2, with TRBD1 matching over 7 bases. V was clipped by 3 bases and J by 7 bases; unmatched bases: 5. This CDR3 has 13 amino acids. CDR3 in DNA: TGTGCCAGCAGTTTTAAGGGGGCGGGTGGCTACACCTTC. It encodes CASSFKGAGGYTF.

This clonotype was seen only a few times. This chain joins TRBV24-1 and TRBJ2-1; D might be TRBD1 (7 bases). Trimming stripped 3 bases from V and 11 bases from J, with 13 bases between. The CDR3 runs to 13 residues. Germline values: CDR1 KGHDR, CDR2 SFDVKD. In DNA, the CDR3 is TGTGCCACCAGTGATCCACAGGGGAGGAAGCAGTTCTTC. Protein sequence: CATSDPQGRKQFF.

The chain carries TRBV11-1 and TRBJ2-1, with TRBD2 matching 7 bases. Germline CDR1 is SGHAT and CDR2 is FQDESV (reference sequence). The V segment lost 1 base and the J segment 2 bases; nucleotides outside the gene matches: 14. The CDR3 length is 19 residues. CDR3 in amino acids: CASSLGGGLGASTYNEQFF. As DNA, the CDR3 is TGTGCCAGCAGCTTAGGGGGTGGACTAGGTGCCTCTACCTACAATGAGCAGTTCTTC.

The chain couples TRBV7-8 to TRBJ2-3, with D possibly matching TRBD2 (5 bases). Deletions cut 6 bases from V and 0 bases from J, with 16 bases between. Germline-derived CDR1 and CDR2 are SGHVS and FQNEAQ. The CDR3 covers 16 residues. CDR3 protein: CASRHTRGTSTDTQYF. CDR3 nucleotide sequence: TGTGCCAGCAGGCACACCCGGGGAACTAGCACAGATACGCAGTATTTT.

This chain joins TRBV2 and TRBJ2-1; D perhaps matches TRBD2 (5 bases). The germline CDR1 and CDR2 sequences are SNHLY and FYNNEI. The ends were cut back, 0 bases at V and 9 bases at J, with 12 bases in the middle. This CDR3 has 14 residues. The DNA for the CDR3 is TGTGCCAGCAGTGAAGCGCGAGTCAGCGGTGAGCAGTTCTTC. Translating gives CASSEARVSGEQFF.

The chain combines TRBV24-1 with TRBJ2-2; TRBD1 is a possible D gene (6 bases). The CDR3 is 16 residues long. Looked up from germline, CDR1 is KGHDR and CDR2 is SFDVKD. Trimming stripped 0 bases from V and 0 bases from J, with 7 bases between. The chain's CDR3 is CATSDLDRSNTGELFF. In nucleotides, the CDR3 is TGTGCCACCAGTGATTTGGACAGGTCGAACACCGGGGAGCTGTTTTTT.

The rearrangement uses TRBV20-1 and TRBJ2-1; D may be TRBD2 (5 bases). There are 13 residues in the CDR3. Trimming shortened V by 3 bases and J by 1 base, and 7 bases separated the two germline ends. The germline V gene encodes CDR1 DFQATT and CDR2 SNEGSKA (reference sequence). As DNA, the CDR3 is TGCAGTGCTAGTCGGACTTCCTACAATGAGCAGTTCTTC. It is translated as CSASRTSYNEQFF.

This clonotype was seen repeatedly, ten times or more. CDR3 bases: TGTGCCAGCAGCTTGACCGGGGGGGATAGCAATCAGCCCCAGCATTTT. Translated, it gives CASSLTGGDSNQPQHF. The gene calls are TRBV5-5 and TRBJ1-5, with D perhaps TRBD1 (5 bases). The length of the CDR3 is 16 residues. Looked up from germline, CDR1 is SGHKS and CDR2 is YYEKEE (reference sequence). The germline V and J ends were trimmed by 1 base and 0 bases, with 11 bases remaining between them.

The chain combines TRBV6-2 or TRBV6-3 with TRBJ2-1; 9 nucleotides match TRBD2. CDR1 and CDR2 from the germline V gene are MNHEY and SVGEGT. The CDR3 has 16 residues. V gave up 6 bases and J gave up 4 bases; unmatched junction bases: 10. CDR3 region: CASSKISGRRYNEQFF. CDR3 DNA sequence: TGTGCCAGCAGCAAAATCAGCGGGAGGCGGTACAATGAGCAGTTCTTC.

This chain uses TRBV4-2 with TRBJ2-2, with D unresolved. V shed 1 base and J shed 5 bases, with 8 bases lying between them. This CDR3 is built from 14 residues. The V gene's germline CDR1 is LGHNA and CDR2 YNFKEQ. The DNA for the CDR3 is TGTGCCAGCAGCCAAGTAGGTGAAACCGGGGAGCTGTTTTTT. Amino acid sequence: CASSQVGETGELFF.

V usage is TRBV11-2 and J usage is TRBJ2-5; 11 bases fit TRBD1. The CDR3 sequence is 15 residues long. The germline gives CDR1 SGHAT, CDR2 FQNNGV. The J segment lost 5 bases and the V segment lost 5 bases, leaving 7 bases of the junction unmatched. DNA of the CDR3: TGTGCCAGCAGCCCGGACAGGGGGCGCTTGGAGACCCAGTACTTC. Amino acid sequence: CASSPDRGRLETQYF.

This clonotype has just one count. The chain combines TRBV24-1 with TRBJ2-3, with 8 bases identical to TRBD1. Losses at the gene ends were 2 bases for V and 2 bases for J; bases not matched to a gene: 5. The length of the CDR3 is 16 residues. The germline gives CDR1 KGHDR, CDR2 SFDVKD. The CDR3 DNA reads TGTGCCACCAGTGATTCCCGGACAGGGATCACAGATACGCAGTATTTT. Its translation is CATSDSRTGITDTQYF.

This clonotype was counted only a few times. Here the CDR3 DNA reads TGTGCCATCAGTAGCCGGGACAGGGGCCCAAACACCGGGGAGCTGTTTTTT. Translation: CAISSRDRGPNTGELFF. The chain recombines TRBV10-3 with TRBJ2-2; 10 nucleotides line up with TRBD1. CDR1 is ENHRY and CDR2 is SYGVKD in the germline V gene. Trimming cost V 5 bases and J 2 bases; bases outside gene matches: 8. This CDR3 has 17 amino acids.

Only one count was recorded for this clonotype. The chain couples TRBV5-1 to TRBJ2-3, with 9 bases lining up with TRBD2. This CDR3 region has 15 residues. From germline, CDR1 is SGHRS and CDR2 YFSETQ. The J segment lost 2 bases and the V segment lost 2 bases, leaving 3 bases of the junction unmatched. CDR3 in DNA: TGCGCCAGCAGCTTCGGGACTAGCCCCACAGATACGCAGTATTTT. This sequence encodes CASSFGTSPTDTQYF.